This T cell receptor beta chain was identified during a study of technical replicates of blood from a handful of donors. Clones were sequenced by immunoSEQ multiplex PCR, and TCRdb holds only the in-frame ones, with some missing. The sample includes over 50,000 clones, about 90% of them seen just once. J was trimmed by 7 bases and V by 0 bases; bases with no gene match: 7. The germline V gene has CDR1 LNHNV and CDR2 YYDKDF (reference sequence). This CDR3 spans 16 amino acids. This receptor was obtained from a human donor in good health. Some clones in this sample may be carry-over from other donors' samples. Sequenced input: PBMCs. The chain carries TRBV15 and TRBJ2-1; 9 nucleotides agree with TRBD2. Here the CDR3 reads CATSRDRASGTNEQFF. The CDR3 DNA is TGTGCCACCAGCAGAGATCGGGCTAGCGGGACGAATGAGCAGTTCTTC. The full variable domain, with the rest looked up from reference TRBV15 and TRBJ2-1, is DAMVIQNPRYQVTQFGKPVTLSCSQTLNHNVMYWYQQKSSQAPKLLFHYYDKDFNNEADTPDNFQSRRPNTSFCFLDIRSPGLGDTAMYLCATSRDRASGTNEQFFGPGTRLTVL.